This T cell receptor beta chain was identified during a study of PD-1 blockade in classical Hodgkin lymphoma. Study-wide results and caveats: CD4+ TCR diversity, unlike CD8+, climbed significantly by C4D1.

CDR3 length: 15 residues. V was pared by 8 bases and J by 6 bases, with 13 bases of the junction left unmatched. Per germline, CDR1 SEHNR and CDR2 FQNEAQ (reference sequence). As concerns this clone: Its antigen is undetermined.

With no exception, relapse followed autologous stem cell transplantation in all patients, and brentuximab vedotin exposure varied. Magnetic negative selection of thawed PBMCs yielded the CD8+ T cells. Assay used: immunoSEQ multiplex PCR; TCRdb lists only in-frame clones, some missing. The data show more than 25,000 clones, 80% to 90% seen once. The rearrangement joins TRBV7-9 to TRBJ2-1, with 7 bases identical to TRBD2. The source material was CD8+ T cells from blood, sampled at baseline. This TCR derives from a human donor with classical Hodgkin lymphoma. In nucleotides, the CDR3 is TGTGCCAGCGCGGGGGTCGAGTCCGCGCCCAATGAGCAGTTCTTC. Translating gives CASAGVESAPNEQFF.